Listed below are T cell receptor beta chains from one sample, sequenced in a study of blood T cell repertoires in COVID-19. Some clones are missing from TCRdb's copy, which holds only in-frame ones; the method was immunoSEQ multiplex PCR. The top ten clones hold more than 3.5% of a sample with about 250,000 clones, 70% to 90% of them seen once. The specimen was PBMCs or T cells enriched from blood (not recorded which). Receptors originate from a woman aged 25 to 39 who had recovered from COVID-19. Both conserved end residues are part of each CDR3. D genes are given only for firm matches. Size is stated for part of the rows, as once, few or many counts, or as a class when the clone is expanded.

j_call d_call v_call clone_size cdr3_aa cdr3_nt
TRBJ2-5 NA TRBV18 NA CASSPLAGRQETQYF TGTGCCAGCTCACCACTGGCGGGGCGACAAGAGACCCAGTACTTC
TRBJ2-5 TRBD2 TRBV19 NA CASSIGGGQETQYF TGTGCCAGTAGTATAGGGGGGGGGCAAGAGACCCAGTACTTC
TRBJ2-2 TRBD1 TRBV7-9 once CASSPRTGGNTGELFF TGTGCCAGCAGCCCTAGGACAGGGGGGAACACCGGGGAGCTGTTTTTT
TRBJ1-1 NA TRBV7-2 NA CASSLGGSAEAFF TGTGCCAGCAGCTTGGGAGGGTCTGCTGAAGCTTTCTTT
TRBJ1-1 NA TRBV18 few CASSEQVDPNTEAFF TGTGCCAGCTCTGAGCAGGTCGACCCAAACACTGAAGCTTTCTTT
TRBJ2-1 NA TRBV9 NA CASSVAPGADNEQFF TGTGCCAGCAGCGTAGCCCCGGGAGCGGACAATGAGCAGTTCTTC
TRBJ2-2 NA TRBV9 once CASSVSGGELFF TGTGCCAGCAGCGTCTCAGGCGGGGAGCTGTTTTTT
TRBJ2-1 NA TRBV5-4 NA CASSRSSSPLYNEQFF TGTGCCAGCAGCCGTTCAAGCTCGCCCCTCTACAATGAGCAGTTCTTC
TRBJ2-7 NA TRBV7-8 few CASSKQALLSSYEQYF TGTGCCAGCAGCAAACAGGCCCTGTTAAGCTCCTACGAGCAGTACTTC
TRBJ2-1 TRBD2 TRBV7-8 NA CASSLRLILAGFREQFF TGTGCCAGCAGCCTAAGGTTAATACTAGCGGGATTCCGTGAGCAGTTCTTC
TRBJ2-6 TRBD1 TRBV27 NA CASRTDRVVSGANVLTF TGTGCCAGCAGAACGGACAGGGTAGTGTCTGGGGCCAACGTCCTGACTTTC
TRBJ2-7 NA TRBV28 NA CASSSGGQYYEQYF TGTGCCAGCAGTTCAGGGGGGCAGTACTACGAGCAGTACTTC
TRBJ2-6 NA TRBV30 once CAWTRGISGANVLTF TGTGCCTGGACCCGGGGTATCTCTGGGGCCAACGTCCTGACTTTC
TRBJ1-1 NA TRBV11-2 NA CASSFPGHVVTEAFF TGTGCCAGCAGCTTCCCGGGACATGTCGTGACTGAAGCTTTCTTT
TRBJ2-7 TRBD1 TRBV5-4 NA CASSLYRGVYEQYF TGTGCCAGCAGCTTGTACAGGGGGGTTTACGAGCAGTACTTC
TRBJ2-5 NA TRBV27 NA CASSLRHSRETQYF TGTGCCAGCAGTCTCCGCCACTCGAGGGAGACCCAGTACTTC
TRBJ2-5 TRBD2 TRBV10-2 NA CASSGGSGVWRETQYF TGCGCCAGCAGTGGGGGTAGCGGGGTCTGGAGGGAGACCCAGTACTTC
TRBJ1-5 NA TRBV30 NA CAVNSYSNQPQHF TGTGCCGTTAACAGTTATAGCAATCAGCCCCAGCATTTT
TRBJ2-1 TRBD2 TRBV5-6 NA CASSLEGLAGAQDFNEQFF TGTGCCAGCAGCTTGGAGGGACTAGCGGGAGCGCAGGACTTCAATGAGCAGTTCTTC
TRBJ2-2 NA TRBV24-1 NA CATSDWRRNTGELFF TGTGCCACCAGTGATTGGAGGAGGAACACCGGGGAGCTGTTTTTT
TRBJ2-1 TRBD1 TRBV7-8 NA CASSSWTGEVDEQFF TGTGCCAGCAGTTCCTGGACAGGGGAGGTTGATGAGCAGTTCTTC
TRBJ2-1 NA TRBV9 NA CASSGQPSLSYNEQFF TGTGCCAGCAGCGGCCAGCCTAGTCTTTCCTACAATGAGCAGTTCTTC
TRBJ2-3 NA TRBV7-2 NA CASSQPRGGNTQYF TGTGCCAGCAGCCAACCCCGGGGAGGAAATACGCAGTATTTT
TRBJ1-2 NA TRBV5-1 NA CASSLEASIYGYTF TGCGCCAGCAGCTTGGAAGCCTCCATCTATGGCTACACCTTC
TRBJ2-1 NA TRBV5-4 NA CASSSRFDTKVYNEQFF TGTGCCAGCAGCTCCCGATTCGACACAAAAGTCTACAATGAGCAGTTCTTC
TRBJ2-5 TRBD2 TRBV9 NA CASSGASGRVDETQYF TGTGCCAGCAGCGGGGCTAGCGGGAGGGTTGACGAGACCCAGTACTTC
TRBJ2-5 TRBD2 TRBV10-3 once CAISDGGRETQYF TGTGCCATCAGTGACGGGGGGAGGGAGACCCAGTACTTC
TRBJ2-3 TRBD1 TRBV15 NA CATSRGGTGAKRTDTQYF TGTGCCACCAGCAGAGGGGGGACAGGGGCAAAACGCACAGATACGCAGTATTTT
TRBJ1-1 NA TRBV28 NA CASSPRTVEAFF TGTGCCAGCAGCCCTAGGACAGTTGAAGCTTTCTTT
TRBJ2-5 NA TRBV15 NA CATTNREETQYF TGTGCCACCACCAACAGGGAAGAGACCCAGTACTTC
TRBJ2-5 NA TRBV28 NA CASRERGSRTQYF TGTGCCAGCAGGGAAAGGGGTTCTCGGACCCAGTACTTC
TRBJ1-2 NA TRBV24-1 NA CATSDGGIRQSSYGYTF TGTGCCACCAGTGATGGGGGGATAAGACAGAGCTCATATGGCTACACCTTC
TRBJ1-4 TRBD1 TRBV2 once CASTLGQGREKLFF TGTGCCAGCACTCTCGGACAGGGGAGAGAAAAACTGTTTTTT